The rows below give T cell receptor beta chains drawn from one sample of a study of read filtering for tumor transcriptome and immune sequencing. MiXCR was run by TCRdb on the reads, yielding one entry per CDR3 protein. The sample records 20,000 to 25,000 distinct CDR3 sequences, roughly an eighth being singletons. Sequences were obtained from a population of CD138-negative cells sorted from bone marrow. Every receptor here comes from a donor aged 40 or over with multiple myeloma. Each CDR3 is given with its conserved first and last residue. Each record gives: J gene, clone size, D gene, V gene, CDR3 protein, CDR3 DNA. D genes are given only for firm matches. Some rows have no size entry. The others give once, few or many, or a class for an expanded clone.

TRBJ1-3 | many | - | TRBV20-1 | CSARAQENGNTIYF | TGCAGTGCTAGGGCACAGGAGAATGGAAACACCATATATTTT
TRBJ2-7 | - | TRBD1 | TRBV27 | CASSSGQATHYEQYF | TGTGCCAGCAGTTCCGGACAGGCGACCCACTACGAGCAGTACTTC
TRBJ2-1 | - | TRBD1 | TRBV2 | CASSLDRFNEQFF | TGTGCCAGCAGCCTGGACAGGTTTAATGAGCAGTTCTTC
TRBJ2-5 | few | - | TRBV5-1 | CASSLRGEGPRETQYF | TGCGCCAGCAGCTTGAGGGGGGAGGGCCCTCGAGAGACCCAGTACTTC
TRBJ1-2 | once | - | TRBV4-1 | CASSQGFGGNYGYTF | TGCGCCAGCAGCCAAGGGTTTGGGGGAAACTATGGCTACACCTTC
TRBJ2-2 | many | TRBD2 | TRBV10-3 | CAISGASGQPTGELFF | TGTGCCATCAGTGGGGCTAGCGGGCAACCCACTGGGGAGCTGTTTTTT
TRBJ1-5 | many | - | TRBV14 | CASSQDLGTYSNQPQHF | TGTGCCAGCAGCCAAGATCTGGGGACCTATAGCAATCAGCCCCAGCATTTT
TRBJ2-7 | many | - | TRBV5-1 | CASSLGPGSGYEQYF | TGCGCCAGCAGCTTGGGACCGGGATCGGGGTACGAGCAGTACTTC
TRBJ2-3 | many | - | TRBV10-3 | CAISESGTQYF | TGTGCCATCAGTGAGTCGGGTACGCAGTATTTT
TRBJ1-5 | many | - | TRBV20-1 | CSAPGSNQPQHF | TGCAGTGCTCCGGGGAGCAATCAGCCCCAGCATTTT
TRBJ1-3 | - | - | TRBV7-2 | CASSLEGGNGDTIYF | TGTGCCAGCAGCTTAGAGGGAGGTAATGGAGACACCATATATTTT
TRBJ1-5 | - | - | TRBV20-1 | CSARRGSSNQPQHF | TGCAGTGCTAGAAGGGGGTCTAGCAATCAGCCCCAGCATTTT
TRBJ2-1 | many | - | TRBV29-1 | CSVLTGNTYNEQFF | TGCAGCGTACTAACGGGGAACACCTACAATGAGCAGTTCTTC
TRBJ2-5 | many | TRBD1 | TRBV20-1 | CSASRSGTGARETQYF | TGCAGTGCTAGCCGCAGTGGCACAGGGGCCAGGGAGACCCAGTACTTC
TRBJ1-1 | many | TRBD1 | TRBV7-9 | CASSRDSLNTEAFF | TGTGCCAGCAGCCGGGACAGCTTGAACACTGAAGCTTTCTTT
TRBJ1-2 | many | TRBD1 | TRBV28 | CAIETGGDYGYTF | TGTGCCATCGAGACAGGGGGGGACTATGGCTACACCTTC
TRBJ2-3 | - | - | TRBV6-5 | CASSYSRQQYF | TGTGCCAGCAGTTACTCAAGGCAGCAGTATTTT
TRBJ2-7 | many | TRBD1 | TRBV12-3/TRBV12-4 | CASSLGTGLGEQYF | TGTGCCAGCAGTTTAGGGACAGGGCTCGGGGAGCAGTACTTC
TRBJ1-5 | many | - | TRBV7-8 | CASSLVGQLNQPQHF | TGTGCCAGCAGCTTAGTAGGCCAGTTGAATCAGCCCCAGCATTTT
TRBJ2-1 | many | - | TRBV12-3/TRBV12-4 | CASSLGVNEQFF | TGTGCCAGCAGTTTAGGAGTCAATGAGCAGTTCTTC
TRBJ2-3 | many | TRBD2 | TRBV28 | CASRISGRAHADTQYF | TGTGCCAGCAGGATTAGCGGGAGGGCCCACGCAGATACGCAGTATTTT
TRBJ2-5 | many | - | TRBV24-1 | CATSDAFGTLRETQYF | TGTGCCACCAGTGATGCATTCGGGACCCTTCGAGAGACCCAGTACTTC
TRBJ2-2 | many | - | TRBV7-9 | CASSLQDNTGELFF | TGTGCCAGCAGCTTGCAGGATAACACCGGGGAGCTGTTTTTT
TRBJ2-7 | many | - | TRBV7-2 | CASSQGSTSPYEQYF | TGTGCCAGCAGCCAAGGCTCGACCAGCCCCTACGAGCAGTACTTC
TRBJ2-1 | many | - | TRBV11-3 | CASTQGSGNEQFF | TGTGCCAGCACTCAAGGGAGCGGCAATGAGCAGTTCTTC
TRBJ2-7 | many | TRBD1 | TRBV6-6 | CASSSGGQGAAEQYF | TGTGCCAGCAGTTCGGGAGGACAGGGGGCTGCCGAGCAGTACTTC
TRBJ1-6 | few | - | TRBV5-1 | CASSSVYNSPLHF | TGCGCCAGCAGCTCAGTGTATAATTCACCCCTCCACTTT
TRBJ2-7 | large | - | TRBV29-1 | CSVVEGLDSYEQYF | TGCAGCGTTGTGGAGGGGCTCGATTCCTACGAGCAGTACTTC
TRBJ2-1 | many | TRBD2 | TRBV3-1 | CASSHFSGRAVAYNEQFF | TGTGCCAGCAGCCACTTTAGCGGGAGGGCCGTCGCCTACAATGAGCAGTTCTTC
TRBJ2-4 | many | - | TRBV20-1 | CSAKVGDIQYF | TGCAGTGCTAAGGTCGGGGACATTCAGTACTTC
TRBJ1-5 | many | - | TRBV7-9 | CASSPSFGAGGQPQHF | TGTGCCAGCAGCCCATCCTTTGGCGCGGGGGGTCAGCCCCAGCATTTT
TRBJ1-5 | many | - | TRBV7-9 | CASSSQNRQLYSNQPQHF | TGTGCCAGCAGCTCCCAAAATAGGCAGCTTTATAGCAATCAGCCCCAGCATTTT
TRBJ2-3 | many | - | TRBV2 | CASSIYTDTQYF | TGTGCCAGCAGTATCTACACAGATACGCAGTATTTT
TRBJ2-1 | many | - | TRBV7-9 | CASSLAASVNEQFF | TGTGCCAGCAGCTTGGCGGCTAGCGTCAATGAGCAGTTCTTC
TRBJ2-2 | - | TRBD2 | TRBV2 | CASSELGTSGYTGELFF | TGTGCCAGCAGCGAATTGGGGACTAGCGGGTACACCGGGGAGCTGTTTTTT
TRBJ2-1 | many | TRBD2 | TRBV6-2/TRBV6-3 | CASSNRRLAGSSYNEQFF | TGTGCCAGCAGTAACCGTCGACTAGCGGGCAGCTCCTACAATGAGCAGTTCTTC
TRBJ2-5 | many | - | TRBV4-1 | CASSRGQQETQYF | TGCGCCAGCAGCCGGGGACAACAAGAGACCCAGTACTTC
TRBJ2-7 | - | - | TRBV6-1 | CASATSSAGSYEQYF | TGTGCCAGTGCTACATCTAGCGCGGGCTCCTACGAGCAGTACTTC
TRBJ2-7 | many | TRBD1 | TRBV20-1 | CSASVGTGGTYEQYF | TGCAGTGCTAGTGTCGGGACAGGGGGAACCTACGAGCAGTACTTC
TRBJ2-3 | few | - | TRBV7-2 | CASSSLGSTDTQYF | TGTGCCAGCAGCTCGCTGGGTAGCACAGATACGCAGTATTTT
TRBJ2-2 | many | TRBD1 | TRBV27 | CASLTRDRGGGELFF | TGTGCCAGCCTCACCCGGGACAGGGGGGGCGGGGAGCTGTTTTTT
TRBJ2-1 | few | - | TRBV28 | CASSSGGRQKEQFF | TGTGCCAGCAGTTCGGGGGGCAGGCAGAAGGAGCAGTTCTTC
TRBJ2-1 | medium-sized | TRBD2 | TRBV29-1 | CSVVPGGVGQFF | TGCAGCGTTGTTCCGGGAGGAGTGGGACAGTTCTTC
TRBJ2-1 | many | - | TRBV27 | CASSLFRGISYNEQFF | TGTGCCAGCAGTTTATTTCGCGGGATCTCCTACAATGAGCAGTTCTTC
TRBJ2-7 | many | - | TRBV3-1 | CASSQEGLSYEQYF | TGTGCCAGCAGCCAAGAGGGTCTCTCCTACGAGCAGTACTTC
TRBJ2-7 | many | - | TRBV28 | CASRIEPGWEQYF | TGTGCCAGCCGGATTGAACCTGGCTGGGAGCAGTACTTC
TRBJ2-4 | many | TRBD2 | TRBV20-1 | CSAQLAGAKNIQYF | TGCAGTGCTCAACTAGCGGGAGCCAAAAACATTCAGTACTTC
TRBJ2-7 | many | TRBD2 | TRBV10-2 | CASSDASGATYEQYF | TGCGCCAGCAGTGATGCTAGCGGAGCCACCTACGAGCAGTACTTC
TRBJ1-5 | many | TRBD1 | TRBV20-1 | CSASRQGGHQPQHF | TGCAGTGCTAGTCGACAGGGGGGTCATCAGCCCCAGCATTTT
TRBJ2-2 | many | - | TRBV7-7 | CASSLKATSPSDTGELSF | TGTGCCAGCAGCTTAAAGGCTACCTCCCCATCGGACACCGGGGAGCTGTCTTTT
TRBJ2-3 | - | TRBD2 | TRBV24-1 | CATSGAGEVADTRYF | TGTGCCACCAGTGGCGCGGGAGAAGTTGCAGATACGCGGTATTTT
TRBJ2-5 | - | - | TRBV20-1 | CSAKDYLGGGETQYF | TGCAGTGCTAAAGATTACCTTGGGGGTGGAGAGACCCAGTACTTC
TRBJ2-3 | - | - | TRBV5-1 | CASSLDGSDTQYF | TGCGCCAGCAGCTTGGACGGGTCAGATACGCAGTATTTT
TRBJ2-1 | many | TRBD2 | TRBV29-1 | CSAPGLALDEQFF | TGCAGCGCCCCGGGACTAGCTTTAGATGAGCAGTTCTTC
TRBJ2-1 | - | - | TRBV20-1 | CSASGSPYNEQFF | TGCAGTGCTAGCGGGAGCCCCTACAACGAGCAGTTCTTC
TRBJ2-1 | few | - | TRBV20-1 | CSARDSSDYTEQFF | TGCAGTGCTAGAGATAGTTCAGACTACACTGAGCAGTTCTTC
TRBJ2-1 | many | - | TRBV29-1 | CSVEARVGAHSYNEQFF | TGCAGCGTTGAAGCCCGTGTGGGGGCCCACTCCTACAATGAGCAGTTCTTC
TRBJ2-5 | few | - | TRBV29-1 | CSVDGGFKETQYF | TGCAGCGTTGATGGGGGATTCAAAGAGACCCAGTACTTC
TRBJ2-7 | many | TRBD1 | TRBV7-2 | CASSSSTGSYEQYF | TGTGCCAGCAGCTCGTCGACAGGGAGCTACGAGCAGTACTTC